This is a list of T cell receptor beta chains from one sample in a study of T cell responses to AZD1222 COVID-19 vaccine. Produced via immunoSEQ multiplex PCR; TCRdb's table is partial and in-frame only. The sample consists of under 95,000 clones, roughly 88% of them appearing once. The specimen was peripheral blood, collected 28 days after the second AZD1222 dose. All receptors come from an adult who received the AZD1222 COVID-19 vaccine. The CDR3 runs from the conserved cysteine through the conserved F or W. A D gene is named only where the DNA matches it firmly. Clone size is shown for a subset of rows, as once, few, many or a class of expanded clone.

CDR3 protein: CASSFPSGGSEKLFF
CDR3 DNA: TGTGCCAGCAGTTTTCCCTCAGGGGGCAGCGAAAAACTGTTTTTT
V gene: TRBV28
D gene: TRBD1
J gene: TRBJ1-4
clone size: -

CDR3 protein: CASSPTRETGNTIYF
CDR3 DNA: TGTGCCAGCTCACCGACGAGGGAAACTGGAAACACCATATATTTT
V gene: TRBV18
D gene: -
J gene: TRBJ1-3
clone size: -

CDR3 protein: CASRPTEGTGSSEQYF
CDR3 DNA: TGTGCCAGCAGACCCACCGAGGGGACAGGATCAAGCGAGCAGTACTTC
V gene: TRBV6-6
D gene: TRBD1
J gene: TRBJ2-7
clone size: once

CDR3 protein: CASSLSPARRGYEQYF
CDR3 DNA: TGTGCCAGCAGTTTAAGTCCCGCGCGCAGGGGGTACGAGCAGTACTTC
V gene: TRBV28
D gene: TRBD1
J gene: TRBJ2-7
clone size: once

CDR3 protein: CAWSFQGRGNADTQYF
CDR3 DNA: TGTGCCTGGAGTTTTCAGGGCAGGGGAAACGCAGATACGCAGTATTTT
V gene: TRBV30
D gene: -
J gene: TRBJ2-3
clone size: -

CDR3 protein: CASSLKGSTGELFF
CDR3 DNA: TGTGCCAGCAGCTTAAAAGGGAGCACCGGGGAGCTGTTTTTT
V gene: TRBV7-9
D gene: -
J gene: TRBJ2-2
clone size: -

CDR3 protein: CSASPGQGVIDTQYF
CDR3 DNA: TGCAGTGCTAGTCCGGGACAGGGGGTGATAGATACGCAGTATTTT
V gene: TRBV20-1
D gene: TRBD1
J gene: TRBJ2-3
clone size: -

CDR3 protein: CASSLKMEGGEKLFF
CDR3 DNA: TGTGCCAGCAGCCTCAAGATGGAGGGAGGAGAAAAACTGTTTTTT
V gene: TRBV7-9
D gene: -
J gene: TRBJ1-4
clone size: -

CDR3 protein: CASSPFLSGGEQYF
CDR3 DNA: TGTGCCAGCAGCCCCTTTTTAAGCGGGGGTGAGCAGTACTTC
V gene: TRBV3-1/TRBV3-2
D gene: TRBD2
J gene: TRBJ2-7
clone size: -

CDR3 protein: CASSEGSKSSYNSPLHF
CDR3 DNA: TGTGCCAGCAGTGAAGGGTCTAAAAGCTCCTATAATTCACCCCTCCACTTT
V gene: TRBV6-1
D gene: -
J gene: TRBJ1-6
clone size: -

CDR3 protein: CASSIARDVEEKLFF
CDR3 DNA: TGTGCCAGTAGTATTGCCAGGGATGTAGAAGAAAAACTGTTTTTT
V gene: TRBV19
D gene: -
J gene: TRBJ1-4
clone size: -

CDR3 protein: CASSFPGRITDTQYF
CDR3 DNA: TGTGCCAGCAGCTTTCCGGGACGGATCACAGATACGCAGTATTTT
V gene: TRBV11-2
D gene: -
J gene: TRBJ2-3
clone size: -

CDR3 protein: CASTQGQFNYGYTF
CDR3 DNA: TGTGCCAGCACCCAGGGGCAGTTTAACTATGGCTACACCTTC
V gene: TRBV2
D gene: -
J gene: TRBJ1-2
clone size: -

CDR3 protein: CSVGGTGDGYGYTF
CDR3 DNA: TGCAGCGTGGGAGGGACAGGGGATGGGTATGGCTACACCTTC
V gene: TRBV29-1
D gene: TRBD1
J gene: TRBJ1-2
clone size: -

CDR3 protein: CASSSSSGGGNTIYF
CDR3 DNA: TGTGCCAGCAGCTCCTCGAGCGGGGGTGGAAACACCATATATTTT
V gene: TRBV5-6
D gene: -
J gene: TRBJ1-3
clone size: few

CDR3 protein: CASSPDRGYQPQHF
CDR3 DNA: TGCGCCAGCAGTCCGGACAGGGGCTATCAGCCCCAGCATTTT
V gene: TRBV10-1
D gene: TRBD1
J gene: TRBJ1-5
clone size: -

CDR3 protein: CASSSNTDTQYF
CDR3 DNA: TGTGCCAGCAGCTCTAATACAGATACGCAGTATTTT
V gene: TRBV13
D gene: -
J gene: TRBJ2-3
clone size: -

CDR3 protein: CASSRPGQGAGWTF
CDR3 DNA: TGTGCCAGCAGCCGCCCGGGACAGGGGGCTGGATGGACCTTC
V gene: TRBV7-9
D gene: TRBD1
J gene: TRBJ1-2
clone size: -

CDR3 protein: CASRGGEAGNTEAFF
CDR3 DNA: TGTGCCAGTCGAGGGGGGGAGGCAGGGAACACCGAAGCTTTCTTT
V gene: TRBV19
D gene: -
J gene: TRBJ1-1
clone size: -

CDR3 protein: CASSLYAGTLTNYGYTF
CDR3 DNA: TGTGCCAGCAGTTTATACGCCGGGACACTTACTAACTATGGCTACACCTTC
V gene: TRBV28
D gene: -
J gene: TRBJ1-2
clone size: -

CDR3 protein: CASTPGADTF
CDR3 DNA: TGCGCCAGCACCCCGGGGGCAGACACCTTC
V gene: TRBV5-1
D gene: -
J gene: TRBJ1-2
clone size: -

CDR3 protein: CASSVVGRNSPLHF
CDR3 DNA: TGTGCCAGCAGCGTAGTGGGGAGAAATTCACCCCTCCACTTT
V gene: TRBV9
D gene: -
J gene: TRBJ1-6
clone size: medium-sized

CDR3 protein: CASSLLPGDTEAFF
CDR3 DNA: TGTGCCAGCAGCTTGCTTCCGGGGGACACTGAAGCTTTCTTT
V gene: TRBV7-2
D gene: -
J gene: TRBJ1-1
clone size: -

CDR3 protein: CASNRDTENIQYF
CDR3 DNA: TGTGCCAGCAACCGGGACACCGAAAACATTCAGTACTTC
V gene: TRBV6-5
D gene: -
J gene: TRBJ2-4
clone size: -

CDR3 protein: CASSWDTAYEQYF
CDR3 DNA: TGTGCCAGCAGCTGGGACACAGCCTACGAGCAGTACTTC
V gene: TRBV6-5
D gene: -
J gene: TRBJ2-7
clone size: -

CDR3 protein: CATSPKDRPANTGELFF
CDR3 DNA: TGTGCCACCAGCCCAAAGGACAGGCCCGCGAACACCGGGGAGCTGTTTTTT
V gene: TRBV15
D gene: TRBD1
J gene: TRBJ2-2
clone size: -

CDR3 protein: CASSKTGTTTYEQYF
CDR3 DNA: TGTGCCAGTAGTAAGACAGGGACAACCACCTACGAGCAGTACTTC
V gene: TRBV19
D gene: TRBD1
J gene: TRBJ2-7
clone size: -

CDR3 protein: CASSSRGGAGTQETQYF
CDR3 DNA: TGTGCCAGCAGTTCGCGTGGGGGGGCAGGGACCCAAGAGACCCAGTACTTC
V gene: TRBV7-9
D gene: -
J gene: TRBJ2-5
clone size: -

CDR3 protein: CASLRDRRTNTEAFF
CDR3 DNA: TGTGCCAGCCTCCGGGACAGGAGGACGAACACTGAAGCTTTCTTT
V gene: TRBV6-5
D gene: TRBD1
J gene: TRBJ1-1
clone size: -

CDR3 protein: CASSYRARTQAFF
CDR3 DNA: TGTGCCAGCAGTTACCGGGCCCGTACGCAAGCTTTCTTT
V gene: TRBV6-5
D gene: -
J gene: TRBJ1-1
clone size: -

CDR3 protein: CASSSDGYTF
CDR3 DNA: TGTGCCAGCAGTTCCGATGGCTACACCTTC
V gene: TRBV28
D gene: -
J gene: TRBJ1-2
clone size: -

CDR3 protein: CASSRISTDTQYF
CDR3 DNA: TGTGCCAGTAGTAGGATTAGCACAGATACGCAGTATTTT
V gene: TRBV19
D gene: -
J gene: TRBJ2-3
clone size: -

CDR3 protein: CASSSDRPYGYTF
CDR3 DNA: TGTGCCAGCAGCTCCGACAGGCCCTATGGCTACACCTTC
V gene: TRBV28
D gene: -
J gene: TRBJ1-2
clone size: -

CDR3 protein: CSVESGTTNTGELFF
CDR3 DNA: TGCAGCGTTGAATCGGGGACAACGAACACCGGGGAGCTGTTTTTT
V gene: TRBV29-1
D gene: -
J gene: TRBJ2-2
clone size: -

CDR3 protein: CATSGDDGDYGYTF
CDR3 DNA: TGTGCCACCAGTGGGGATGACGGGGATTATGGCTACACCTTC
V gene: TRBV24-1
D gene: -
J gene: TRBJ1-2
clone size: -

CDR3 protein: CAITQDRVGNTIYF
CDR3 DNA: TGTGCCATCACTCAGGACAGGGTTGGGAACACCATATATTTT
V gene: TRBV10-3
D gene: TRBD1
J gene: TRBJ1-3
clone size: -

CDR3 protein: CASSLSSLEDEQFF
CDR3 DNA: TGTGCCAGCAGCTTGAGTTCCCTGGAGGATGAGCAGTTCTTC
V gene: TRBV5-4
D gene: -
J gene: TRBJ2-1
clone size: -

CDR3 protein: CASSTRQGGNIQYF
CDR3 DNA: TGTGCCAGTAGTACCCGACAGGGCGGAAACATTCAGTACTTC
V gene: TRBV19
D gene: TRBD1
J gene: TRBJ2-4
clone size: -

CDR3 protein: CASSLARRLQNEKLFF
CDR3 DNA: TGTGCCAGCAGCTTGGCCAGGAGACTCCAAAATGAAAAACTGTTTTTT
V gene: TRBV5-6
D gene: -
J gene: TRBJ1-4
clone size: -

CDR3 protein: CASREGGGPEAFF
CDR3 DNA: TGTGCCAGCAGGGAAGGGGGGGGACCTGAAGCTTTCTTT
V gene: TRBV6-1
D gene: -
J gene: TRBJ1-1
clone size: -

CDR3 protein: CASSLASRRGTDTQYF
CDR3 DNA: TGCGCCAGCAGCTTGGCGTCTCGAAGGGGCACAGATACGCAGTATTTT
V gene: TRBV5-1
D gene: -
J gene: TRBJ2-3
clone size: -

CDR3 protein: CASSRGGNSYEQYF
CDR3 DNA: TGTGCCAGCAGTAGAGGGGGTAACTCCTACGAGCAGTACTTC
V gene: TRBV7-8
D gene: -
J gene: TRBJ2-7
clone size: -

CDR3 protein: CASSEGTGIGKLFF
CDR3 DNA: TGTGCCAGCAGTGAAGGGACAGGGATAGGAAAACTGTTTTTT
V gene: TRBV2
D gene: TRBD1
J gene: TRBJ1-4
clone size: -

CDR3 protein: CASREGLAGWSTGELFF
CDR3 DNA: TGCGCCAGCAGAGAGGGACTAGCAGGGTGGAGTACCGGGGAGCTGTTTTTT
V gene: TRBV5-1
D gene: TRBD2
J gene: TRBJ2-2
clone size: -

CDR3 protein: CASSQARGDYGYTF
CDR3 DNA: TGTGCCAGCAGCCAAGCCAGGGGAGACTATGGCTACACCTTC
V gene: TRBV3-1/TRBV3-2
D gene: -
J gene: TRBJ1-2
clone size: -

CDR3 protein: CASSLSGATNEKLFF
CDR3 DNA: TGTGCCAGCAGCTTGTCGGGTGCAACTAATGAAAAACTGTTTTTT
V gene: TRBV5-6
D gene: -
J gene: TRBJ1-4
clone size: -

CDR3 protein: CASSLAQDSTYEQYF
CDR3 DNA: TGTGCCAGCAGCTTAGCGCAGGACAGCACCTACGAGCAGTACTTC
V gene: TRBV7-6
D gene: -
J gene: TRBJ2-7
clone size: once

CDR3 protein: CASSRPTTEAFF
CDR3 DNA: TGTGCCAGCAGCCGCCCCACAACTGAAGCTTTCTTT
V gene: TRBV5-6
D gene: -
J gene: TRBJ1-1
clone size: -

CDR3 protein: CASSGGVGAGNTIYF
CDR3 DNA: TGTGCCAGCAGTGGGGGAGTGGGAGCTGGAAACACCATATATTTT
V gene: TRBV27
D gene: -
J gene: TRBJ1-3
clone size: -

CDR3 protein: CASSIVPANLLGANVLTF
CDR3 DNA: TGTGCCAGTAGTATAGTCCCGGCGAATCTTTTAGGGGCCAACGTCCTGACTTTC
V gene: TRBV19
D gene: -
J gene: TRBJ2-6
clone size: -

CDR3 protein: CASSVGQGGEKLFF
CDR3 DNA: TGTGCCAGCAGCGTGGGACAGGGGGGAGAAAAACTGTTTTTT
V gene: TRBV9
D gene: TRBD1
J gene: TRBJ1-4
clone size: -

CDR3 protein: CASSLVRGGSFQETQYF
CDR3 DNA: TGTGCCAGCAGCTTAGTCCGAGGGGGCAGCTTCCAAGAGACCCAGTACTTC
V gene: TRBV7-8
D gene: TRBD1
J gene: TRBJ2-5
clone size: -